This TCR beta chain was identified in a study of cytomegalovirus exposure and HLA in healthy donors. Study-level findings and limits: As was reported, the HLA-A and HLA-B alleles of most subjects were accurately predicted from TCR beta sequences. Rarity marked most TCR sequences, yet some public TCRs occurred in many donors. A later analysis linked a missense DCLRE1C variant to TCR beta V- and J-gene trimming. In an earlier analysis, in some 540 donors, most V segments appeared productive either ~87% or ~30% of the time.

PCR amplification relied on 60 Vbeta primers (plus 13 Jbeta primers). TCRdb's copy holds only in-frame clones and misses some; the assay was immunoSEQ multiplex PCR. The sample lists some 240,000 clones, 92% occurring once. Points on this clone: Its antigen is not known.

The germline V gene encodes CDR1 LGHNA and CDR2 YNFKEQ. Trimming cost V 4 bases and J 2 bases, with 18 bases left between them. The CDR3 loop spans 17 amino acids. The sequenced sample consisted of PBMCs. The clonotype comes from a girl aged 2-10 years in good health and CMV-seronegative. The J gene is TRBJ1-3, the V gene TRBV4-2, with a possible D match to TRBD1 (6 bases). The CDR3 here is CASSLTHGGHTGNTIYF. The CDR3 DNA follows: TGTGCCAGCAGCCTCACGCACGGGGGGCACACTGGAAACACCATATATTTT.